This T cell receptor (beta chain) was identified in a study of T cells after posttransplantation cyclophosphamide. This related bone marrow graft donor gave peripheral blood on the day of marrow donation. Trimming left V 8 bases short and J 4 bases short, with 14 bases between. CDR1 is MGHDK and CDR2 is SYGVNS in the germline V gene. This CDR3 contains 13 residues. Study observations and caveats: Tissue-infiltrating T cells from skin or gut overlapped little with blood T cells. After PTCy, TRB diversity resembled that of CNI/methotrexate controls. Donor CD8+ memory clones often dominated recipient blood repertoires at later times.

This clone was seen more than once but under ten times. Its specificity is not known. Generated by immunoSEQ multiplex PCR, the TCRdb table keeps only in-frame clones and is missing some. Here the sample spans 11,000 to 15,000 clones, 76% being singletons. The clonotype comes from a man aged 50-60 years. This chain connects TRBV25-1 to TRBJ1-2; possible D gene TRBD1, 5 bases. The source material was memory CD4+ T cells sorted from PBMCs. The CDR3 DNA reads as TGTGCCAGCGAGACAGCTTACGGCTATGGCTACACCTTC. This translates into CASETAYGYGYTF.